This record looks at one T cell receptor beta chain sequence and its context. Its antigen is unidentified. Germline V CDR1 and CDR2: SGHAT, FQNNGV. Germline trimming cut 0 bases from V and 3 bases from J; bases unmatched to any gene: 12. The CDR3 sequence is 20 residues long. This specimen belongs to a study of shared clonotypes between healthy human individuals. Points from the study as a whole: Specimens sampled were limited to blood, with tissue repertoires likely differing. On the whole, naive subsets had larger estimated richness than memory subsets had.

Assay execution proceeded at the deep level. Sequencing used immunoSEQ multiplex PCR; TCRdb keeps in-frame clones, though not all of them. The sample carries some 1,400,000 clones, around 97% recorded once. Sequencing was done on a sample of naive CD4+ T cells sorted from blood. Subset reported: CD45RA+ positively selected. V and J are TRBV11-2 and TRBJ2-5, with 14 bases identical to TRBD2. The origin of this receptor is a man under 40 in good health. DNA of the CDR3: TGTGCCAGCAGCTTAGAAGGGACTAGCGGGAGAGCGGGGTGGGAAGAGACCCAGTACTTC. It is translated as CASSLEGTSGRAGWEETQYF.